The TCR beta chain under discussion was sequenced for a study of blood T cells in healthy people across ages (dated by TCRdb to the mid-2010s). Background on the whole study: Template switching captured roughly one uniquely barcoded TCR beta cDNA molecule per two T cells in model experiments. Using deep sequencing normalized with unique cDNA molecular identifiers, the study measured how TCR beta repertoire diversity changes with age. Four age groups were formed from the donors: young (average 16 years), middle-aged (approximately 40), aged (roughly 58) and long-lived (82). Donors of different ages were randomly distributed across sequencing lanes to avoid experimental bias. The study analyzed two additional independent replicas of 1 million unique cDNA reads from the same blood draw for two donors, one aged 18 to 29 and one aged 80 or older.

This clonotype was detected once. Its antigen is unknown. Nothing much larger sits one base from this clone, and base qualities are not available. Single-read evidence is weak. V is pruned by 6 bases and J by 4 bases, leaving 8 bases of the junction without a gene match. The CDR1 and CDR2 encoded by the germline V gene are KGHSH and LQKENI. The CDR3 goes from the cysteine to the phenylalanine over 14 residues. Only the CDR3 part of the read is kept: 42 bases, read in frame from the first base. The 35 to 40 donors, aged about 6 to 100 years, were systemically healthy Caucasian individuals from Russia. Approximately 11 milliliters of peripheral blood were drawn from each donor into EDTA-treated Vacutainer tubes. Ficoll-Paque density-gradient centrifugation was used to isolate PBMCs, with at least 6.5 million obtained per sample. Trizol reagent was used to extract total RNA from the PBMCs, yielding at least 5 micrograms per sample. The percentages of naive CD45RAhigh/CD27high T cells were determined by flow cytometry on a PBMC aliquot from every donor.

Preparation of the library involved 5' RACE. TCRdb lists the instrument as Illumina HiSeq 2500. A second PCR of roughly 6 to 12 cycles was run with a J-beta primer mix and a sample-barcoded 5' primer. A template-switch 5' adaptor carrying 12 random nucleotides introduced a unique molecular identifier onto each TCR beta cDNA molecule. Each sample yielded at least 2.5 million CDR3-containing paired-end reads. First-strand cDNA was synthesized from all RNA with the Mint cDNA synthesis kit, primed by a TRBC-specific oligonucleotide. Following uracil-DNA glycosylase treatment, a first 18-cycle PCR with universal primers M1SS and BC2_uni_R was performed on all cDNA. The authors' pipeline ran thus. For normalization, 1 million high-quality reads, each with a distinct molecular identifier, were randomly selected from each sample. Reads with shared molecular identifiers were discarded instead of being binned into consensus sequences. MiTCR, with a Q25 quality threshold and the strictest error-elimination algorithm, was used for CDR3 identification, clonotype clustering and error correction. Lower-bound total TCR beta diversity was estimated with a nonparametric unseen species model using Euler transformation. TCRdb ran its own pipeline on the public reads, namely fastp trimming at Q25 and MiXCR clone calling, and kept in-frame beta chains. Records with the same CDR3 protein are collapsed into one entry carrying the most frequent genes and DNA. TCRdb's processing, not the study's, gives the V and J calls here. The sample contains 1.5 million to 2 million distinct CDR3 sequences, roughly 30% of them found a single time. The ten largest make up more than 6% of the sample.

The paper as a whole reports these results and caveats: Estimates of total diversity based on one million sequenced T cells were regarded as lower bounds and as underestimates. Because the CMV infection status of the donors was unknown, age-related changes in expanded clonotypes may potentially have been confounded. Since profiling was done on bulk unsorted PBMCs, naive and antigen-experienced compartments could not be conclusively compared. Observed TCR beta diversity per million T cells fell roughly linearly with age, and a significant reduction was already apparent by age roughly 40. Compared with the aged group, the long-lived group had more naive CD4+ T cells, fewer expanded clones and increased TCR diversity, suggesting age selection. Observed TCR beta diversity correlated strongly with the percentage of naive T cells measured by flow cytometry.

The sequenced sample consisted of blood. The source is a woman younger than 45 in good health. Here the chain combines TRBV18 and TRBJ1-2, and TRBD1 matches 7 of the central bases. This receptor carries the CDR3 CASSTTGRTYGYTF. The DNA sequence is as follows: TGTGCCAGCTCGACGACAGGGCGAACCTATGGCTACACCTTC.